Each of the 28 T cell receptor beta chains below was sequenced from the same sample in a study of monozygotic twins with inflammatory bowel disease. TCRdb reworked the 5' RACE reads into one entry per CDR3 protein, no DNA. Its table lists some 440,000 distinct CDR3 sequences. Sequenced sample: blood. These receptors came from a human donor with ulcerative colitis or Crohn's disease, or a healthy co-twin of an affected twin (not recorded which).

This chain uses TRBV10-3 with TRBJ2-3; there is no DNA to check the TCRdb D call of TRBD2. Germline V CDR1 and CDR2: ENHRY, SYGVKD. This CDR3 comprises 17 residues. The CDR3 loop is CAISESASGSITDTQYF.

This chain links TRBV9 with TRBJ1-2. The CDR3 sequence is 15 residues long. Germline V gene sequence: CDR1 SGDLS, CDR2 YYNGEE. The CDR3 is CASSVAVGLGYGYTF. The full variable domain, completed using reference TRBV9 and TRBJ1-2, is DSGVTQTPKHLITATGQRVTLRCSPRSGDLSVYWYQQSLDQGLQFLIQYYNGEERAKGNILERFSAQQFPDLHSELNLSSLELGDSALYFCASSVAVGLGYGYTFGSGTRLTVV.

This chain uses TRBV4-2 with TRBJ1-3; TCRdb reports TRBD1, a call that lacks DNA to check it against. Germline assignment: CDR1 LGHNA and CDR2 YNFKEQ. This CDR3 is built from 14 residues. The CDR3 sequence: CASSQGTGPNTIYF.

The chain recombines TRBV3-1 with TRBJ2-7; TCRdb gives TRBD1 as the D gene, but with no DNA this cannot be confirmed. There are 14 residues in the CDR3. Germline V gene data show CDR1 as LGHDT and CDR2 as YNNKEL (reference sequence). The CDR3 is CASSLQGEASEQYF.

The chain links TRBV6-5 to TRBJ2-3; lacking DNA, the TRBD1 call made by TCRdb goes unchecked. This CDR3 has 16 amino acids. Germline CDR1 MNHEY, CDR2 SVGAGI. The CDR3 protein is CASSYNAGAITDTQYF.

The chain uses TRBV9 and TRBJ2-2; the TRBD1 assignment by TCRdb is unverifiable without DNA. CDR3 length: 20 amino acids. The germline V gene encodes CDR1 SGDLS and CDR2 YYNGEE. CDR3 sequence: CASSVARQGMNLGNTGELFF.

The chain links TRBV4-2 to TRBJ2-2; the TRBD2 assignment by TCRdb is unverifiable without DNA. The length of the CDR3 is 17 residues. Germline-derived CDR1 and CDR2 are LGHNA and YNFKEQ. The CDR3 sequence is CASSQDQERGEAGELFF.

V gene TRBV7-2 combines with J gene TRBJ2-3; as DNA is missing, the TRBD1 call by TCRdb cannot be tested. Germline CDR1 and CDR2: SGHTA and FQGNSA. This CDR3 has 16 amino acids. CDR3 protein: CASSPPPSGVSDTQYF. The entire variable domain, with the rest obtained from reference TRBV7-2 and TRBJ2-3, is as follows: GAGVSQSPSNKVTEKGKDVELRCDPISGHTALYWYRQSLGQGLEFLIYFQGNSAPDKSGLPSDRFSAERTGGSVSTLTIQRTQQEDSAVYLCASSPPPSGVSDTQYFGPGTRLTVL.

CDR3 protein: CASMDSLYEQYF. V and J are TRBV5-1 and TRBJ2-7; TCRdb's assignment of TRBD1 cannot be checked, as there is no DNA. Germline CDR1 reads SGHRS; CDR2 reads YFSETQ. The CDR3 runs 12 residues.

The rearrangement joins TRBV9 to TRBJ2-7; the D call of TRBD1 rests on TCRdb alone, since no DNA is present to check it. CDR1 and CDR2 (germline): SGDLS, YYNGEE. The CDR3 consists of 14 residues. CDR3 sequence: CASSVMQGADEQYF. The full variable domain, in which reference TRBV9 and TRBJ2-7 provide the parts outside the CDR3, is DSGVTQTPKHLITATGQRVTLRCSPRSGDLSVYWYQQSLDQGLQFLIQYYNGEERAKGNILERFSAQQFPDLHSELNLSSLELGDSALYFCASSVMQGADEQYFGPGTRLTVT.

CDR3 sequence: CASSKLTGSETQYF. The rearrangement uses TRBV25-1 and TRBJ2-5; without DNA, the TCRdb call of TRBD1 cannot be checked. The CDR3 consists of 14 residues. Looked up from germline, CDR1 is MGHDK and CDR2 is SYGVNS.

This sequence joins TRBV5-1 and TRBJ1-3. The length of the CDR3 is 14 residues. From germline, CDR1 is SGHRS and CDR2 YFSETQ. Here the CDR3 reads CASSLGNSGNTIYF. Drawing the rest from reference TRBV5-1 and TRBJ1-3, the complete variable domain is KAGVTQTPRYLIKTRGQQVTLSCSPISGHRSVSWYQQTPGQGLQFLFEYFSETQRNKGNFPGRFSGRQFSNSRSEMNVSTLELGDSALYLCASSLGNSGNTIYFGEGSWLTVV.

This rearrangement joins TRBV7-9 to TRBJ1-2. The CDR3 runs to 15 residues. Germline CDR1 reads SEHNR; CDR2 reads FQNEAQ (reference sequence). This chain's CDR3 is CASSLGPQQNYGYTF.

This rearrangement joins TRBV10-2 to TRBJ2-7; the D call of TRBD2 rests on TCRdb alone, since no DNA is present to check it. The CDR3 contains 12 residues. The germline CDR1 and CDR2 sequences are WSHSY and SAAADI. CDR3 protein: CASRRLAGEQYF.

This CDR3 is CASSPGSGGYEQYF. The V call is TRBV18, the J call TRBJ2-7; TCRdb outputs TRBD1, but without DNA this stays unchecked. From germline, CDR1 is KGHSH and CDR2 LQKENI. There are 14 residues in the CDR3.

V usage is TRBV28 and J usage is TRBJ1-5; TCRdb reports TRBD1, a call that lacks DNA to check it against. The germline V gene encodes CDR1 MDHEN and CDR2 SYDVKM. The length of the CDR3 is 17 residues. The CDR3 loop reads CASSFGSGTGVNQPQHF.

This chain joins TRBV20-1 and TRBJ1-4; TCRdb's D call, TRBD1, is unchecked because there is no DNA. The V gene's germline CDR1 is DFQATT and CDR2 SNEGSKA (reference sequence). CDR3 size: 14 residues. The CDR3 sequence: CSARSPRGDEKLFF.

The chain is built from TRBV28 and TRBJ2-1; TCRdb picks TRBD2, but there is no DNA to check that call. Germline assignment: CDR1 MDHEN and CDR2 SYDVKM. The CDR3 runs to 17 residues. CDR3 in amino acids: CASREGTSGGSYDEQFF. The whole variable domain, remainder taken from reference TRBV28 and TRBJ2-1, is DVKVTQSSRYLVKRTGEKVFLECVQDMDHENMFWYRQDPGLGLRLIYFSYDVKMKEKGDIPEGYSVSREKKERFSLILESASTNQTSMYLCASREGTSGGSYDEQFFGPGTRLTVL.

This chain connects TRBV10-3 to TRBJ2-2; TCRdb picks TRBD2, but there is no DNA to check that call. The CDR3 covers 18 residues. The germline gives CDR1 ENHRY, CDR2 SYGVKD. CDR3 amino acids: CAIRRGSSAGDHTGELFF.

The chain has TRBV20-1 and TRBJ1-1. Germline V lookup: CDR1 DFQATT, CDR2 SNEGSKA (reference sequence). This CDR3 is 17 amino acids long. CDR3 amino acids: CSARDRASFYGNTEAFF.

The chain links TRBV6-6 to TRBJ1-1. Germline CDR1 reads MNHNY; CDR2 reads SVGAGI (reference sequence). The CDR3 runs 13 residues. The chain's CDR3 is CASSYSGQTEAFF.

The chain couples TRBV9 to TRBJ2-3; the D call from TCRdb, TRBD2, cannot be confirmed without DNA. This CDR3 has 16 amino acids. Germline V gives CDR1 SGDLS, CDR2 YYNGEE. This CDR3 is CASSVGGGASSDTQYF.

CDR3 sequence reads: CASSLWAAEAFF. The rearrangement uses TRBV11-2 and TRBJ1-1. The CDR3 extends over 12 amino acids. Looked up from germline, CDR1 is SGHAT and CDR2 is FQNNGV.

The CDR3 is CASSFAENTEAFF. This chain uses TRBV5-1 with TRBJ1-1. The CDR3 consists of 13 residues. Germline V gene data show CDR1 as SGHRS and CDR2 as YFSETQ.

The chain is built from TRBV29-1 and TRBJ2-1. Germline CDR1 reads SQVTM; CDR2 reads ANQGSEA. This CDR3 has 14 residues. The CDR3 sequence is CSVDEVFSYNEQFF.

This chain connects TRBV7-9 to TRBJ2-7; no DNA is available, so the TRBD2 call from TCRdb remains unchecked. Germline CDR1 reads SEHNR; CDR2 reads FQNEAQ (reference sequence). CDR3 length: 15 amino acids. CDR3 amino acids: CASTLERGRSYEQYF.

The chain joins TRBV3-1 to TRBJ2-1; TCRdb's D call, TRBD2, is unchecked because there is no DNA. CDR1 is LGHDT and CDR2 is YNNKEL in the germline V gene (reference sequence). The CDR3 has 15 residues. The CDR3 sequence is CASSQGSGGRNEQFF.

This rearrangement joins TRBV12-5 to TRBJ2-2. The CDR3 contains 14 residues. The V gene's germline CDR1 is LGHNT and CDR2 FRNRAP. CDR3 amino acids: CASGLRLTTGELFF.